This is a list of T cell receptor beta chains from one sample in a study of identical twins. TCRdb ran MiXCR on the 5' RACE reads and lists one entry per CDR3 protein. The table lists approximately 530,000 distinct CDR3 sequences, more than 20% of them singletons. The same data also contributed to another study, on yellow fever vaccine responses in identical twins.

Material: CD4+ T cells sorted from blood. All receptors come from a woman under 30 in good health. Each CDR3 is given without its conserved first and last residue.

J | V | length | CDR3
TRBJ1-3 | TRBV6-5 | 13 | ASSYTTDSGNTIY
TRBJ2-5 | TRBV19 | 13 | ASSPRGRGRETQY
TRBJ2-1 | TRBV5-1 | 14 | ASSLRGLADYNEQF
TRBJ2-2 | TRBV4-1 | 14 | ASSQGWQQATGELF
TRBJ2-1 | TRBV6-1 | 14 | ASRTVAGGSYNEQF
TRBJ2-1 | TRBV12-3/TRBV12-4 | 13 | ASSSRTSGRSEQF
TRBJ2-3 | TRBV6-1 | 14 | ASSGTSGGALWAQY
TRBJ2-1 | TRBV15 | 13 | ATSRRPDSYNEQF
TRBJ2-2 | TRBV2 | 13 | ASRLGTGGTGELF
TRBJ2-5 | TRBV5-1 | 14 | ASSLGVVTYVETQY
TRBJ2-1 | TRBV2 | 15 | ASRGNRLAVSYNEQF
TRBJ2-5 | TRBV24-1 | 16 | ATSDHGLAGVIQETQY
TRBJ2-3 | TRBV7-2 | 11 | ASSPSLGETQY
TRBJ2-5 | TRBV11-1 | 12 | ASSLERGPETQY